This T cell receptor beta chain was obtained from a study of cytomegalovirus exposure and HLA in healthy donors. Study information: Caucasian-associated ancestry cluster membership applied to approximately 84% of nearly 400 genotyped donors.

Notes on the study in general: Researchers counted around 170 TCR beta chains as cytomegalovirus-associated. There were three CMV-associated chains whose specificity for CMV antigens was confirmed in vitro.

The CDR3 totals 14 residues. The germline V gene encodes CDR1 LNHDA and CDR2 SQIVND (reference sequence). The V and J ends lost 5 bases and 0 bases respectively, with 8 bases between them. The PCR used 60 Vbeta and 13 Jbeta primers. TCRdb's table, derived via immunoSEQ multiplex PCR, lists solely in-frame clones and lacks some. The sample shows about 150,000 clones, less than 90% of them seen only once. In regard to this clone: Antigen specificity is unknown.

The receptor was isolated from a male donor in good health and CMV-seropositive. The chain links TRBV19 to TRBJ1-3, with D hard to call. The sequencing sample was made of PBMCs. In nucleotides, the CDR3 is TGTGCCAGTAGTTCCGGCGGCTCTGGAAACACCATATATTTT. Its protein product is CASSSGGSGNTIYF. Full variable domain (outside the CDR3, taken from reference TRBV19 and TRBJ1-3): DGGITQSPKYLFRKEGQNVTLSCEQNLNHDAMYWYRQDPGQGLRLIYYSQIVNDFQKGDIAEGYSVSREKKESFPLTVTSAQKNPTAFYLCASSSGGSGNTIYFGEGSWLTVV.